One and the same sample provided the 9 T cell receptor beta chains below, sequenced in a study of graft-versus-host responses after intestinal transplantation. Both intraepithelial and lamina propria lymphocytes were released by processing graft tissue. TCRdb's copy holds only in-frame clones and misses some; the assay was immunoSEQ multiplex PCR. This sample yields about 15,000 clones, of which approximately 79% are seen a single time; 7.8% belongs to the top ten. This sample comprised ileum tissue, obtained roughly 460 days after intestinal transplant. The receptor set was obtained from a human patient who received an intestinal transplant, so some T cells may come from the graft donor.

This chain uses TRBV6-1 with TRBJ1-3; D gene unclear. Deletions cut 4 bases from V and 8 bases from J, with 12 bases between. This CDR3 is 13 amino acids long. The V gene's germline CDR1 is MNHNS and CDR2 SASEGT. CDR3 sequence reads: CASSVTFSDTIYF. The DNA for the CDR3 is TGTGCCAGCAGTGTGACATTTAGTGACACCATATATTTT.

The V and J genes are TRBV4-3 and TRBJ2-5; D is ambiguous. CDR3 length equals 13 residues. Trimming took off 0 bases at V and 5 bases at J, with 7 bases between the two ends. From germline, CDR1 is LGHNA and CDR2 YSLEER. The CDR3 sequence: CASSQEVEETQYF. The CDR3 DNA sequence: TGCGCCAGCAGCCAAGAAGTTGAGGAGACCCAGTACTTC.

This chain connects TRBV19 to TRBJ2-3; no reliable D call. V dropped 3 bases and J dropped 2 bases, with 9 bases sitting between them. Per the germline V gene, CDR1 is LNHDA and CDR2 is SQIVND (reference sequence). The CDR3 is 14 residues long. Here the CDR3 reads CASSISLLTDTQYF. DNA for the CDR3: TGTGCCAGTAGTATTTCGCTTCTCACAGATACGCAGTATTTT.

The gene calls are TRBV6-1 and TRBJ1-1; 9 nucleotides agree with TRBD1. This CDR3 has 15 amino acids. After removal of 6 bases from V and 0 bases from J, the junction contained 5 bases not matched to a gene. Per germline, CDR1 MNHNS and CDR2 SASEGT. CDR3 residues: CASREGDRVNTEAFF. The CDR3 DNA sequence: TGTGCCAGCAGGGAGGGGGACAGGGTGAACACTGAAGCTTTCTTT.

This clone was seen a handful of times. V and J are TRBV6-5 and TRBJ2-7; no definite D call. The germline CDR1 and CDR2 sequences are MNHEY and SVGAGI. The ends were cut back, 5 bases at V and 5 bases at J, with 10 bases in the middle. The CDR3 has 12 amino acids. CDR3 nucleotide sequence: TGTGCCAGCAGTGAGGCCTACCACGAGCAGTACTTC. It specifies CASSEAYHEQYF.

The genes are TRBV19 and TRBJ2-2; 12 bases fit TRBD2. The CDR3 totals 19 residues. V lost 6 bases to trimming and J lost 0 bases; unmatched junction nucleotides: 11. Per the germline V gene, CDR1 is LNHDA and CDR2 is SQIVND (reference sequence). The CDR3 DNA reads TGTGCCAGTAGATCCTTCGGGACTAGCGGGTCTACGAACACCGGGGAGCTGTTTTTT. Its protein product is CASRSFGTSGSTNTGELFF.

The sample holds a few counts of this clone. This rearrangement joins TRBV18 to TRBJ2-1; 9 nucleotides line up with TRBD1. There are 15 residues in the CDR3. Unmatched junction bases numbered 8, after V lost 3 bases and J lost 8 bases. Germline CDR1 and CDR2: KGHSH and LQKENI. CDR3: CASSPGQGSSYEQFF. The CDR3 DNA sequence: TGTGCCAGCTCACCGGGACAGGGTAGTAGCTATGAGCAGTTCTTC. Full variable domain (outside the CDR3, taken from reference TRBV18 and TRBJ2-1): NAGVMQNPRHLVRRRGQEARLRCSPMKGHSHVYWYRQLPEEGLKFMVYLQKENIIDESGMPKERFSAEFPKEGPSILRIQQVVRGDSAAYFCASSPGQGSSYEQFFGPGTRLTVL.

The V gene is TRBV6-5, the J gene TRBJ1-4; possibly TRBD1 for D (5 bases). Germline V gene sequence: CDR1 MNHEY, CDR2 SVGAGI. Trimming removed 5 bases at V and 3 bases at J, with 10 bases between. The CDR3 has 14 amino acids. The CDR3 DNA follows: TGTGCCAGCAGTAACCCGGGACCTAATGAAAAACTGTTTTTT. This sequence encodes CASSNPGPNEKLFF.

The V call is TRBV4-1, the J call TRBJ1-6; a weak D match, TRBD1 (5 bases). Germline loops: CDR1 MGHRA, CDR2 YSYEKL. CDR3 length: 15 residues. V was clipped by 1 base and J by 10 bases, with 14 bases between them. CDR3: CASSQAWGFGSPLHF. In nucleotides, the CDR3 is TGCGCCAGCAGCCAAGCTTGGGGGTTTGGGTCACCCCTCCACTTT.